The 20 T cell receptor beta chains below all came from one sample that was sequenced in a study of CD8+CD57+ T cells in acquired aplastic anemia listed by TCRdb under 2018. Sequencer: Illumina HiSeq 2000. TCR beta VDJ combination and CDR3 sequence profiling used genomic DNA as the template. TCRdb reran the public reads through fastp at Q25 and MiXCR, keeping productive beta chains. Records with the same CDR3 protein are collapsed into one entry carrying the most frequent genes and DNA. Counted in this sample were about 35,000 distinct CDR3 sequences; around three quarters of them appeared once. The ten largest clones represent over 20% of the sample. The sequenced sample was sorted CD4+, CD8+, or CD8+CD57+ T cells (not recorded which) from PBMCs. These receptors all stem from a human donor in good health, serving as a control.

By share of the sample, this clonotype is large. CDR3 sequence: CASSSCPYEQYF. The CDR3 DNA reads TGTGCCAGCAGCTCGTGTCCCTACGAGCAGTACTTC. The V call is TRBV7-4, the J call TRBJ2-7; no definite D call. Germline assignment: CDR1 SGHVT and CDR2 SQSDAQ. V was clipped by 4 bases and J by 2 bases, with 6 bases between them. This CDR3 has 12 residues.

The chain carries TRBV2 and TRBJ1-3; a possible D gene is TRBD1 (6 bases). The germline V and J ends were trimmed by 4 bases and 2 bases, with 6 bases remaining between them. Germline assignment: CDR1 SNHLY and CDR2 FYNNEI. The CDR3 totals 13 residues. CDR3 residues: CASSAGAGNTIYF. CDR3 DNA sequence: TGTGCCAGCAGTGCAGGGGCTGGAAACACCATATATTTT.

The chain is built from TRBV10-3 and TRBJ2-5, with 7 bases identical to TRBD1. This CDR3 is built from 15 residues. Germline CDR1 and CDR2: ENHRY and SYGVKD. V shed 6 bases and J 1 base; nucleotides not matched to a gene: 8. The DNA for the CDR3 is TGTGCCATCAGCGGAACGACAGGGAGCCAAGAGACCCAGTACTTC. Amino acid sequence: CAISGTTGSQETQYF.

J is TRBJ1-3 and V is TRBV7-9; D unresolved. Germline values: CDR1 SEHNR, CDR2 FQNEAQ (reference sequence). The CDR3 spans 14 residues. The V end lost 4 bases, the J end lost 2 bases, and 9 bases lay between the germline ends. As DNA, the CDR3 is TGTGCCAGCAGCTCGACTGTACCTGGAAACACCATATATTTT. Its translation: CASSSTVPGNTIYF.

The table lists this clonotype with a few counts. The V gene is TRBV4-3, the J gene TRBJ2-7, with D tentatively TRBD1 (5 bases). V was cut by 0 bases and J by 8 bases, with 11 bases left in between. Germline lookup yields CDR1 LGHNA and CDR2 YSLEER. This CDR3 contains 13 residues. CDR3: CASSQDRGIKQYF. In DNA, the CDR3 is TGCGCCAGCAGCCAAGATAGGGGAATTAAGCAGTACTTC.

The chain couples TRBV5-4 to TRBJ2-5; 10 bases fit TRBD2. The CDR3 length is 14 residues. The germline V gene encodes CDR1 SGHNT and CDR2 YYREEE (reference sequence). The V and J ends lost 10 bases and 5 bases, in that order; junction bases with no gene match: 11. Here the CDR3 DNA reads TGTGCCTGGACCAGCGGGAGGGCCCGGGAGACCCAGTACTTC. This encodes CAWTSGRARETQYF.

This chain joins TRBV2 and TRBJ2-7; weak D call: TRBD1 (5 bases). The germline gives CDR1 SNHLY, CDR2 FYNNEI. This CDR3 comprises 12 residues. V was clipped by 8 bases and J by 3 bases, with 11 bases between them. CDR3 amino acids: CASSQGVYEQYF. The CDR3 region has the DNA TGTGCCAGCTCCCAGGGTGTCTACGAGCAGTACTTC.

The V gene is TRBV5-6, the J gene TRBJ1-4, with D perhaps matching TRBD1 (5 bases). This CDR3 region has 14 residues. Germline values: CDR1 SGHDT, CDR2 YYEEEE. V was pared by 5 bases and J by 8 bases, with 16 bases between. The CDR3 region has the DNA TGTGCCAGCAGTGAAAGAGACAGCTCAGAAAAACTGTTTTTT. Translating gives CASSERDSSEKLFF.

The V call is TRBV5-1, the J call TRBJ1-6, with TRBD1 identical over 7 bases. Germline CDR1 and CDR2: SGHRS and YFSETQ. The CDR3 is made up of 14 amino acids. V shed 4 bases and J 6 bases; nucleotides not matched to a gene: 4. Here the CDR3 reads CASSLGQPNSPLHF. The CDR3 DNA reads as TGCGCCAGCAGCCTGGGACAGCCTAATTCACCCCTCCACTTT.

The rearrangement links TRBV2 to TRBJ2-5; D is unresolved. This CDR3 region has 14 residues. Looked up from germline, CDR1 is SNHLY and CDR2 is FYNNEI. V dropped 7 bases and J dropped 1 base, with 13 bases sitting between them. The CDR3 reads CASIEVAAQETQYF. The CDR3 coding sequence is TGTGCCAGCATTGAGGTGGCAGCCCAAGAGACCCAGTACTTC.

The chain joins TRBV18 to TRBJ1-6; 8 bases line up with TRBD1. The CDR3 extends over 15 amino acids. Germline CDR1 KGHSH, CDR2 LQKENI. V lost 5 bases, J lost 7 bases, and 7 bases stayed unmatched. The CDR3 region has the DNA TGTGCCAGCTCAACCGGGACAGGCGGAAATTCACCCCTCCACTTT. Protein product: CASSTGTGGNSPLHF. Full variable domain (remainder filled in from reference TRBV18 and TRBJ1-6): NAGVMQNPRHLVRRRGQEARLRCSPMKGHSHVYWYRQLPEEGLKFMVYLQKENIIDESGMPKERFSAEFPKEGPSILRIQQVVRGDSAAYFCASSTGTGGNSPLHFGNGTRLTVT.

In its sample, this clonotype was seen a few times. The chain carries TRBV15 and TRBJ1-5; D is possibly TRBD1 (5 bases). CDR1 LNHNV and CDR2 YYDKDF come from the germline V gene (reference sequence). This CDR3 is 13 amino acids long. V was pared by 4 bases and J by 5 bases, with 9 bases between. The CDR3 DNA sequence: TGTGCCACCAGCACACGGGGGGATCAGCCCCAGCATTTT. Its protein product is CATSTRGDQPQHF.

The chain joins TRBV11-1 to TRBJ2-1, with 9 nucleotides matching TRBD1. The junction had 7 bases not matched to a gene; V was cut back by 5 bases and J by 5 bases. This CDR3 comprises 15 residues. CDR1 is SGHAT and CDR2 is FQDESV in the germline V gene (reference sequence). The CDR3 loop reads CASSGRDRDHNEQFF. CDR3 coding DNA: TGTGCCAGCAGCGGCCGGGACAGGGACCACAATGAGCAGTTCTTC.

By sample fraction, this clonotype is medium-sized (0.01 to 0.1%). This sequence joins TRBV20-1 and TRBJ1-2; D call uncertain. CDR3 length equals 9 residues. Germline V gives CDR1 DFQATT, CDR2 SNEGSKA (reference sequence). V was cut by 3 bases and J by 8 bases, with 4 bases left in between. DNA for the CDR3: TGCAGTGCTAGGAACGGCTACACCTTC. Its translation: CSARNGYTF.

Comment on this clonotype: At one of its ends the junction is not consistent with the germline gene, which may arise from a read error. The chain joins TRBV29-1 to TRBJ2-7, with D hard to call. CDR3 length: 15 amino acids. Germline CDR1 reads SQVTM; CDR2 reads ANQGSEA. The CDR3: CASSPRVASTYEQYF. The CDR3 nucleotides are TGTGCCAGCAGCCCAAGGGTTGCGTCCACCTACGAGCAGTACTTC.

As concerns this clonotype: The junction does not match germline at one end; this may be a read error. This chain links TRBV7-2 with TRBJ2-6; the D gene is possibly TRBD1 (5 bases). Per the germline V gene, CDR1 is SGHTA and CDR2 is FQGNSA. This CDR3 spans 14 amino acids. The CDR3 is CASSLGPGADVLTF. The DNA of the CDR3 is TGTGCCAGCAGCTTAGGGCCTGGGGCCGACGTCCTGACTTTC.

This clonotype was picked up a small number of times. The chain joins TRBV10-3 to TRBJ2-3; TRBD2 matches at 12 bases. CDR3 length equals 14 residues. Germline assignment: CDR1 ENHRY and CDR2 SYGVKD. Losses at the gene ends were 8 bases for V and 6 bases for J; bases not matched to a gene: 6. CDR3 amino acids: CAISGLAGRDTQYF. Written as DNA, the CDR3 is TGTGCCATCTCAGGACTAGCGGGACGGGATACGCAGTATTTT.

This rearrangement joins TRBV19 to TRBJ2-7; either TRBD1 or TRBD2 may fit D (5 bases each). Germline V CDR1 and CDR2: LNHDA, SQIVND (reference sequence). The CDR3 is 14 residues long. Trimming left V 11 bases short and J 3 bases short, with 20 bases between. The CDR3 DNA sequence: TGTGCCTGGAGTGTACCAGGGAGAAGCTACGAGCAGTACTTC. Translating it yields CAWSVPGRSYEQYF.

The chain employs TRBV20-1 and TRBJ1-1; 7 bases map to TRBD1. Per germline, CDR1 DFQATT and CDR2 SNEGSKA (reference sequence). This CDR3 region has 12 residues. V lost 3 bases, J lost 4 bases, and 2 bases stayed unmatched. CDR3 region: CSASAGGTEAFF. The CDR3 DNA is TGCAGTGCTAGTGCAGGGGGCACTGAAGCTTTCTTT.

This chain connects TRBV19 to TRBJ2-7, with a weak D call TRBD1 (6 bases). CDR1 is LNHDA, CDR2 SQIVND, per germline (reference sequence). The CDR3 totals 13 residues. The V end lost 3 bases, the J end lost 5 bases, and 11 bases lay between the germline ends. This chain's CDR3 is CASSIWGLDEQYF. In nucleotides, the CDR3 is TGTGCCAGTAGTATCTGGGGGCTGGACGAGCAGTACTTC.